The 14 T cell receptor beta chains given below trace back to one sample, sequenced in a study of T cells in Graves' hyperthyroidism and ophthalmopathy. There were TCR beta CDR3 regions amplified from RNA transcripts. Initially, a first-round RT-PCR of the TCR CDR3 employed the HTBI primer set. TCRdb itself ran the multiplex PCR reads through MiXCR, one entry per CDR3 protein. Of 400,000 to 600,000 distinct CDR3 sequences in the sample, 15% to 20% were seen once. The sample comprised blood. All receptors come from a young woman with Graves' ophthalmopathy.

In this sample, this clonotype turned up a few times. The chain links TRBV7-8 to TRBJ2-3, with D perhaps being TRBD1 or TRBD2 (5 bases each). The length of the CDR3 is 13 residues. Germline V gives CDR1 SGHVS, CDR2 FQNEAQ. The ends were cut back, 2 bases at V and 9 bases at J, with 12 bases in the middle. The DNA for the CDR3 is TGTGCCAGCAGCTTAACAATAAGGGACACGCAGTATTTT. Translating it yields CASSLTIRDTQYF.

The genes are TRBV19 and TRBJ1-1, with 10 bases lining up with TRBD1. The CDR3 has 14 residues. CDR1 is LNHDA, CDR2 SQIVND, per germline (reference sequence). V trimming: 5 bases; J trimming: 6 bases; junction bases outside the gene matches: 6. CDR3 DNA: TGTGCCAGTAGTTTGGGACAGGGGAGGCCTGAAGCTTTCTTT. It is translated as CASSLGQGRPEAFF.

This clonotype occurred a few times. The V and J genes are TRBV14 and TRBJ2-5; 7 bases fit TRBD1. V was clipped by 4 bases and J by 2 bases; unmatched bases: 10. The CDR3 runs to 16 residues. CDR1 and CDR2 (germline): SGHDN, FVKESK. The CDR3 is CASSPNPGTEQETQYF. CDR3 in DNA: TGTGCCAGCAGCCCCAACCCCGGGACAGAGCAAGAGACCCAGTACTTC.

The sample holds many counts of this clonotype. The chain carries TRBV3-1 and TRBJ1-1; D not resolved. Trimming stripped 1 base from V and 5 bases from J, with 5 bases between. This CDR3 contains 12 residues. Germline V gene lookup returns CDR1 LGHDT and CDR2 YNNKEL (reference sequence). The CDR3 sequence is CASSQVYTEAFF. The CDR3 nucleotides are TGTGCCAGCAGCCAAGTTTATACTGAAGCTTTCTTT.

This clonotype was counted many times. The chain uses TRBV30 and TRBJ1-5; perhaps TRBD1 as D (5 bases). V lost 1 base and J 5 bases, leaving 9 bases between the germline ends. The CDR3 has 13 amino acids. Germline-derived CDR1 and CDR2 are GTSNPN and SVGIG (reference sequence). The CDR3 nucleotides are TGTGCCTGGAGTGACAGGCGGGATCAGCCCCAGCATTTT. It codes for CAWSDRRDQPQHF.

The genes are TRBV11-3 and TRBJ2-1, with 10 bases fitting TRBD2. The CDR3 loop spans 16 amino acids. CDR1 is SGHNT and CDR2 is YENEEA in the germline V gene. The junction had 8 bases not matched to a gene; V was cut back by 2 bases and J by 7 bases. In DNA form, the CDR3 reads TGTGCCAGCAGCTTATCCAGGGGGACTAGCGTTAATGAGCAGTTCTTC. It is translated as CASSLSRGTSVNEQFF. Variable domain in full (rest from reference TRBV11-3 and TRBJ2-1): EAGVVQSPRYKIIEKKQPVAFWCNPISGHNTLYWYLQNLGQGPELLIRYENEEAVDDSQLPKDRFSAERLKGVDSTLKIQPAELGDSAVYLCASSLSRGTSVNEQFFGPGTRLTVL.

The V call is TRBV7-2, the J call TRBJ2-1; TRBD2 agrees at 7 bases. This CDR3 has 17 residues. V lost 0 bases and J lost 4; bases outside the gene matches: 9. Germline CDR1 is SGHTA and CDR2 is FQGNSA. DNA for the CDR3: TGTGCCAGCAGCTTAGCGGGGGGAGGGCCGCCATACAATGAGCAGTTCTTC. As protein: CASSLAGGGPPYNEQFF.

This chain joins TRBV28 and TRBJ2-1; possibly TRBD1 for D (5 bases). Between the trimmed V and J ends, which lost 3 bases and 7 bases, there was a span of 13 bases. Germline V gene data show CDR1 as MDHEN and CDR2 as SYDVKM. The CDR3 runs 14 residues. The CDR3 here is CASSFGGAGNEQFF. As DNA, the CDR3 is TGTGCCAGCAGTTTTGGTGGGGCCGGAAATGAGCAGTTCTTC.

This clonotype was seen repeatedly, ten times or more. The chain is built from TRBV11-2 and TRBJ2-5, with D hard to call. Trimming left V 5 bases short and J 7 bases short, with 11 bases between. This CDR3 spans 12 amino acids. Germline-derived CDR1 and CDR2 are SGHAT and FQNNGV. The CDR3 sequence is CASSPQVGTQYF. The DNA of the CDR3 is TGTGCCAGCAGCCCCCAAGTGGGGACCCAGTACTTC.

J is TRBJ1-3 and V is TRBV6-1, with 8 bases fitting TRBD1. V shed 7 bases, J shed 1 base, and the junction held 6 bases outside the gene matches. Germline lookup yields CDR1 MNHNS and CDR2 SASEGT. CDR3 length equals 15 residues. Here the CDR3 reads CASTSDRASGNTIYF. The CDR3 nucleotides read TGTGCCAGCACTTCGGACAGGGCGTCTGGAAACACCATATATTTT.

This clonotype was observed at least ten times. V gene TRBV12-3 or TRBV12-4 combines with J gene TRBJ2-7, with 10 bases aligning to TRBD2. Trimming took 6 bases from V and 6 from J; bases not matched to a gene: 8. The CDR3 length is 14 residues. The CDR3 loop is CASSPDLAGVEQYF. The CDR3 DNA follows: TGTGCCAGCAGCCCAGACCTAGCGGGAGTCGAGCAGTACTTC.

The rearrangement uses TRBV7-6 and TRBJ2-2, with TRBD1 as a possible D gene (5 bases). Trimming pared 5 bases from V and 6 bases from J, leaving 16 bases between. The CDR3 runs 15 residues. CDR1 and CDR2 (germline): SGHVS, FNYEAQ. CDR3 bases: TGTGCCAGCAGCCAGATCGGAGCAGGGTCCGGGGAGCTGTTTTTT. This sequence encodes CASSQIGAGSGELFF.

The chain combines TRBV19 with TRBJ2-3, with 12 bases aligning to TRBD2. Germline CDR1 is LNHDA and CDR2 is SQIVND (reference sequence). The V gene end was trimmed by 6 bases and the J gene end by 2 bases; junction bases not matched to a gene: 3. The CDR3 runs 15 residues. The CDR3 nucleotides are TGTGCCAGTAGGCTAGCGGGAGGGCTCACAGATACGCAGTATTTT. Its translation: CASRLAGGLTDTQYF.

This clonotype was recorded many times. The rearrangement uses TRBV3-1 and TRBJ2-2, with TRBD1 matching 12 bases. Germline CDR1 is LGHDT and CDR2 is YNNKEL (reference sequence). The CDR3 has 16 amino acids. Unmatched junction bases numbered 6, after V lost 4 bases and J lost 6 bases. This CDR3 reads CASSPHGTGGPGELFF. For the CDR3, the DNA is TGTGCCAGCAGCCCCCACGGGACAGGGGGCCCCGGGGAGCTGTTTTTT.